This T cell receptor (beta chain) was sequenced in a study of blood T cell repertoires in COVID-19. Study overall: Sites across the United States, Italy and Spain contributed samples from acute and convalescent COVID-19. The cDNA or gDNA used as material had been derived from T cells, B-cell-depleted T cells, or PBMCs.

Authors' methods: Reference gene primer amplification gave estimated nucleated cell counts. Assay: immunoSEQ multiplex PCR; the TCRdb copy retains only in-frame clones and omits some. From that table come the V and J calls and clone size; the DNA was used to work out D and trimming. This sample has approximately 19,000 clones, with around 80% found just once. This TCR was recovered from a man aged 60-69 years with acute or convalescent COVID-19. Sample: peripheral blood.

CDR3 DNA sequence: TGTGCCAGCAGTCTCGGACAGGCCCAGGGGAACACTGAAGCTTTCTTT. Translation gives CASSLGQAQGNTEAFF. J is TRBJ1-1 and V is TRBV28; TRBD1 aligns across 7 bases. This CDR3 comprises 16 residues. V was pared by 5 bases and J by 1 base, with 10 bases of the junction left unmatched. Germline V CDR1 and CDR2: MDHEN, SYDVKM.